These 27 T cell receptor beta chains were all obtained from the same sample, sequenced in a study of blood T cell repertoires in COVID-19. Measured with immunoSEQ multiplex PCR; TCRdb has only the in-frame clones, and not every one. The sample consists of some 350,000 clones, roughly 89% of them appearing once. The sequencing sample was made of peripheral blood. These receptor sequences come from a woman aged 18 to 35 who had recovered from COVID-19.

The gene calls are TRBV10-3 and TRBJ1-2; a possible D gene is TRBD1 (5 bases). The CDR3 extends over 16 amino acids. Trimming left V 3 bases short and J 0 bases short, with 14 bases between. From germline, CDR1 is ENHRY and CDR2 SYGVKD. In nucleotides, the CDR3 is TGTGCCATCAGTGACAGGGTTAGAAATACTAACTATGGCTACACCTTC. Amino acids: CAISDRVRNTNYGYTF.

V is TRBV30 and J is TRBJ1-2; 10 bases map to TRBD1. The CDR3 spans 16 residues. J lost 2 bases, V lost 3 bases, and 9 bases had no gene match. Looked up from germline, CDR1 is GTSNPN and CDR2 is SVGIG (reference sequence). As DNA, the CDR3 is TGTGCCTGGAGGACCGGGACAGGGGCTATCAACTATGGCTACACCTTC. Encoded protein: CAWRTGTGAINYGYTF.

This clone was seen a few times. J is TRBJ1-1 and V is TRBV5-1; no definite D call. V dropped 5 bases and J dropped 4 bases, with 12 bases sitting between them. This CDR3 region has 13 residues. Germline lookup yields CDR1 SGHRS and CDR2 YFSETQ. As DNA, the CDR3 is TGCGCCAGCAGGTTAAGGGAGGTCACTGAAGCTTTCTTT. Its protein product is CASRLREVTEAFF. The full variable domain, rest sourced from reference TRBV5-1 and TRBJ1-1, is KAGVTQTPRYLIKTRGQQVTLSCSPISGHRSVSWYQQTPGQGLQFLFEYFSETQRNKGNFPGRFSGRQFSNSRSEMNVSTLELGDSALYLCASRLREVTEAFFGQGTRLTVV.

The CDR3 sequence is CASSLSSGTGELFF. The CDR3 bases are TGTGCCAGCAGTTTATCGTCGGGCACCGGGGAGCTGTTTTTT. This chain uses TRBV27 with TRBJ2-2, with no clear D. The CDR3 covers 14 residues. In germline, CDR1 is MNHEY, CDR2 SMNVEV (reference sequence). V gave up 0 bases and J gave up 4 bases, with 6 bases separating them.

V usage is TRBV7-2 and J usage is TRBJ2-7, with a possible D match to TRBD2 (6 bases). The V gene lost 4 bases and the J gene lost 3 bases, with 16 bases spanning the gap. Germline V gene lookup returns CDR1 SGHTA and CDR2 FQGNSA. The CDR3 is made up of 15 amino acids. The CDR3 sequence is CASSWLRDSRYEQYV. CDR3 in DNA: TGTGCCAGCAGCTGGCTCCGGGACTCGCGCTACGAGCAGTACGTC.

The chain joins TRBV11-2 to TRBJ2-1, with 11 bases that match TRBD2. V was clipped by 5 bases and J by 7 bases; unmatched bases: 13. The CDR3 totals 17 residues. CDR1 SGHAT and CDR2 FQNNGV come from the germline V gene. For the CDR3, the DNA is TGTGCCAGCAGCCTGCGTTTGGGACTAGCGGATGGGAATGAGCAGTTCTTC. As protein: CASSLRLGLADGNEQFF.

The chain couples TRBV12-3 or TRBV12-4 to TRBJ1-1; tentative D call: TRBD1 (5 bases). This CDR3 is 12 amino acids long. Trimming removed 2 bases at V and 5 bases at J, with 6 bases between. The DNA of the CDR3 is TGTGCCAGCAGTTTACAGGGAACTGAAGCTTTCTTT. Amino acid sequence: CASSLQGTEAFF.

The chain joins TRBV6-1 to TRBJ1-1, with unresolved D. Germline values: CDR1 MNHNS, CDR2 SASEGT. Trimming left V 0 bases short and J 3 bases short, with 11 bases between. This CDR3 is built from 15 residues. The CDR3 sequence: CASSEAYRQYTEAFF. CDR3 sequence (DNA): TGTGCCAGCAGTGAAGCGTATCGCCAGTACACTGAAGCTTTCTTT.

The CDR3 loop reads CASSLGGASSYNEQFF. The CDR3 DNA follows: TGTGCCAGCAGCTTGGGCGGGGCTAGCTCCTACAATGAGCAGTTCTTC. The chain links TRBV5-4 to TRBJ2-1; D is perhaps TRBD2 (6 bases). The CDR3 length is 16 residues. V shed 0 bases and J shed 0 bases, with 10 bases lying between them. Germline V gene sequence: CDR1 SGHNT, CDR2 YYREEE (reference sequence).

On this clone: This sample also contains other DNA sequences that code for the same CDR3. This sequence joins TRBV5-6 and TRBJ1-2; D gene ambiguous. V was pared by 5 bases and J by 4 bases, with 9 bases between. In germline, CDR1 is SGHDT, CDR2 YYEEEE. The CDR3 has 12 amino acids. The CDR3 loop reads CASSRSGYGYTF. The CDR3 nucleotides read TGTGCCAGCAGTCGGTCGGGCTATGGCTACACCTTC. The full variable domain, its missing parts supplied by reference TRBV5-6 and TRBJ1-2, is DAGVTQSPTHLIKTRGQQVTLRCSPKSGHDTVSWYQQALGQGPQFIFQYYEEEERQRGNFPDRFSGHQFPNYSSELNVNALLLGDSALYLCASSRSGYGYTFGSGTRLTVV.

The rearrangement joins TRBV7-9 to TRBJ1-2; 10 bases are shared with TRBD1. Germline V CDR1 and CDR2: SEHNR, FQNEAQ (reference sequence). The CDR3 runs 16 residues. V shed 6 bases and J 7 bases; nucleotides not matched to a gene: 14. CDR3 in amino acids: CASSSGTGVFHGGYTF. CDR3 nucleotide sequence: TGTGCCAGCAGTTCCGGGACAGGGGTTTTTCATGGTGGCTACACCTTC.

The J gene is TRBJ2-5, the V gene TRBV11-2; unclear D gene. Germline V gives CDR1 SGHAT, CDR2 FQNNGV. The CDR3 is made up of 15 amino acids. The ends were cut back, 3 bases at V and 1 base at J, with 12 bases in the middle. CDR3 in amino acids: CASSFTGTGQETQYF. The CDR3 bases are TGTGCCAGCAGCTTTACTGGCACGGGCCAAGAGACCCAGTACTTC. Based on the CDR3 plus reference TRBV11-2 and TRBJ2-5, the full variable domain is EAGVAQSPRYKIIEKRQSVAFWCNPISGHATLYWYQQILGQGPKLLIQFQNNGVVDDSQLPKDRFSAERLKGVDSTLKIQPAKLEDSAVYLCASSFTGTGQETQYFGPGTRLLVL.

This chain joins TRBV6-5 and TRBJ2-4, with 7 bases matching TRBD1. Germline CDR1 reads MNHEY; CDR2 reads SVGAGI. The CDR3 spans 16 residues. The V segment lost 4 bases and the J segment 0 bases; nucleotides outside the gene matches: 6. The CDR3 region is CASSSGDSLAKNIQYF. In nucleotides, the CDR3 is TGTGCCAGCAGTTCTGGGGACAGCCTAGCCAAAAACATTCAGTACTTC.

The genes are TRBV6-2 or TRBV6-3 and TRBJ2-3; D perhaps matches TRBD2 (6 bases). Germline CDR1 MNHEY, CDR2 SVGEGT. This CDR3 comprises 15 residues. V dropped 2 bases and J dropped 0 bases, with 9 bases sitting between them. Written as DNA, the CDR3 is TGTGCCAGCAGTTACGGAGGAGGGAGCACAGATACGCAGTATTTT. Amino acid sequence: CASSYGGGSTDTQYF.

This chain connects TRBV21-1 to TRBJ2-4; the table gives TRBD2 as D, unverified against the DNA. TRBV21-1 represents a pseudogene. The CDR3 runs 18 residues. DNA of the CDR3: TGTGCCAGCAGCCCCCGGTTGTCCAGCGGGAGTCCCAAAAACATTCAGTACTTC. This codes for CASSPRLSSGSPKNIQYF.

The chain carries TRBV4-1 and TRBJ1-1; D may be TRBD1 (5 bases). V lost 0 bases and J lost 0, with 11 bases in between. This CDR3 comprises 16 residues. In germline, CDR1 is MGHRA, CDR2 YSYEKL. CDR3 sequence reads: CASSQEKGAMNTEAFF. CDR3 DNA sequence: TGCGCCAGCAGCCAAGAGAAAGGGGCCATGAACACTGAAGCTTTCTTT.

The chain employs TRBV2 and TRBJ2-3; tentative D call: TRBD2 (7 bases). Trimming stripped 10 bases from V and 5 bases from J, with 16 bases between. CDR1 is SNHLY and CDR2 is FYNNEI in the germline V gene. CDR3 length: 13 residues. The CDR3 DNA reads as TGTGCCATCAAAGGGGGGGCCATAGATACGCAGTATTTT. This translates into CAIKGGAIDTQYF.

The chain recombines TRBV4-3 with TRBJ2-5, with D uncertain. CDR3 length: 14 residues. The V end was cut by 3 bases, the J end by 1 base, with 9 bases between. Germline CDR1 LGHNA, CDR2 YSLEER. The DNA of the CDR3 is TGCGCCAGCAGCCATGTGAGGTCCCAAGAGACCCAGTACTTC. Protein product: CASSHVRSQETQYF.

DNA for the CDR3: TGCGCCAGCAGCTTGGAGGGACTCCTTACTAATACGCAGTATTTT. Its protein is CASSLEGLLTNTQYF. V and J are TRBV5-1 and TRBJ2-3; D possibly corresponds to TRBD2 (6 bases). V dropped 0 bases and J dropped 7 bases, with 15 bases sitting between them. CDR3 length: 15 amino acids. Germline loops: CDR1 SGHRS, CDR2 YFSETQ.

J is TRBJ1-2 and V is TRBV4-3; the D gene is possibly TRBD1 (6 bases). V was cut by 5 bases and J by 4 bases, with 17 bases left in between. CDR1 is LGHNA and CDR2 is YSLEER in the germline V gene. The CDR3 is made up of 15 amino acids. The CDR3 is CASSKSPGRGYGYTF. For the CDR3, the DNA is TGCGCCAGCAGCAAAAGCCCCGGCAGGGGCTATGGCTACACCTTC.

The rearrangement joins TRBV11-3 to TRBJ1-1; TRBD1 is a possible D gene (5 bases). Germline lookup yields CDR1 SGHNT and CDR2 YENEEA. The CDR3 length is 14 residues. The V gene lost 4 bases and the J gene lost 5 bases, with 14 bases spanning the gap. The CDR3 nucleotides are TGTGCCAGCAGCTCCCTTCAGGGTGGAACTGAAGCTTTCTTT. Translated: CASSSLQGGTEAFF.

Details on this clone: The sample contains more than one DNA sequence encoding this CDR3. This chain links TRBV19 with TRBJ1-2; no definite D call. This CDR3 spans 13 amino acids. CDR1 LNHDA and CDR2 SQIVND come from the germline V gene (reference sequence). The ends were cut back, 3 bases at V and 1 base at J, with 6 bases in the middle. The DNA of the CDR3 is TGTGCCAGTAGTATTGCGGGTAACTATGGCTACACCTTC. It specifies CASSIAGNYGYTF.

J is TRBJ2-5 and V is TRBV4-1; 7 nucleotides align to TRBD2. With 3 bases clipped from V and 4 bases from J, the junction kept 5 bases outside the gene matches. The CDR3 extends over 14 amino acids. Germline CDR1 and CDR2: MGHRA and YSYEKL. CDR3 loop: CASSQFRLAETQYF. CDR3 in DNA: TGCGCCAGCAGCCAGTTTAGACTAGCAGAGACCCAGTACTTC.

The J gene is TRBJ2-7, the V gene TRBV5-1; D uncertain. Germline V gene data show CDR1 as SGHRS and CDR2 as YFSETQ. V was shortened by 1 base and J by 6 bases, with 8 bases between the two germline ends. The CDR3 spans 12 residues. The CDR3 is CASSLTQVEQYV. CDR3 coding DNA: TGCGCCAGCAGCTTGACTCAGGTCGAGCAGTACGTC.

J is TRBJ2-5 and V is TRBV14, with D possibly being TRBD2 (6 bases). Germline lookup yields CDR1 SGHDN and CDR2 FVKESK. CDR3 length: 15 amino acids. Trimming shortened V by 4 bases and J by 2 bases, and 14 bases separated the two germline ends. The CDR3 sequence is CASSPFRLGQETQYF. The CDR3, as DNA: TGTGCCAGCAGCCCTTTTAGACTAGGTCAAGAGACCCAGTACTTC.

The table lists this clone with a count of one. CDR3 nucleotides: TGTGCCAGCGGCAACAGGGGGCATTCACCCCTCCACTTT. Protein sequence: CASGNRGHSPLHF. This rearrangement joins TRBV27 to TRBJ1-6; 9 bases map to TRBD1. Looked up from germline, CDR1 is MNHEY and CDR2 is SMNVEV (reference sequence). After removal of 8 bases from V and 8 bases from J, the junction contained 4 bases not matched to a gene. The CDR3 sequence is 13 residues long.

The chain combines TRBV2 with TRBJ2-7; no reliable D call. V dropped 8 bases and J dropped 3 bases, with 8 bases sitting between them. Per germline, CDR1 SNHLY and CDR2 FYNNEI. CDR3 size: 11 residues. The CDR3 protein is CASRRVYEQYV. The CDR3 region has the DNA TGTGCCAGCCGCCGCGTCTACGAGCAGTACGTC.